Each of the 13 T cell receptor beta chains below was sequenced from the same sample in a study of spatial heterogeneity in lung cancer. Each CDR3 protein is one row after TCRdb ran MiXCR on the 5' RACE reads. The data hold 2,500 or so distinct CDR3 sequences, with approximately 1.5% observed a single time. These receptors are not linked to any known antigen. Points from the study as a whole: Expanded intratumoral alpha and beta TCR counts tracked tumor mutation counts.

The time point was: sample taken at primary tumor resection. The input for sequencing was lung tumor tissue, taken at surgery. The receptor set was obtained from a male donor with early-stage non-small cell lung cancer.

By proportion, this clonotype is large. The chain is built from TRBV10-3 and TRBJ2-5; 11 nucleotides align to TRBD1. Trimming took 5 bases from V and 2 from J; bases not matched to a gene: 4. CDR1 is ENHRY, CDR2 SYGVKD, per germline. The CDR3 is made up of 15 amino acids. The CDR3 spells CAISPRDRGQETQYF. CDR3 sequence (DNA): TGTGCCATCAGTCCCCGGGACAGGGGGCAAGAGACCCAGTACTTC.

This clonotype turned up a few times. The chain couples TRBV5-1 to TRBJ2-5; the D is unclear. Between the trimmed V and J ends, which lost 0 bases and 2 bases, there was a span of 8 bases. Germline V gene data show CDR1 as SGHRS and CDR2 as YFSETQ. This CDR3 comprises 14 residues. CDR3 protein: CASSLEYRQETQYF. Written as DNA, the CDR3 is TGCGCCAGCAGCTTGGAGTATCGGCAAGAGACCCAGTACTTC.

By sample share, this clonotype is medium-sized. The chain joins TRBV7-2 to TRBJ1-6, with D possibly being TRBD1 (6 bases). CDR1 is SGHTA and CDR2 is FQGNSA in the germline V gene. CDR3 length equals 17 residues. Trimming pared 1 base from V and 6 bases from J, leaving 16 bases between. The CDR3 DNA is TGTGCCAGCAGCTTAGTATCTGGGGGCGAGGCTAATTCACCCCTCCACTTT. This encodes CASSLVSGGEANSPLHF.

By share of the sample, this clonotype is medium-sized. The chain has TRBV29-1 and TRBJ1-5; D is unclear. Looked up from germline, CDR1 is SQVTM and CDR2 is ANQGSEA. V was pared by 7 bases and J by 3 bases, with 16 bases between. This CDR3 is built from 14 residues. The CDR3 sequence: CSALTGINNQPQHF. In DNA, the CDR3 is TGCAGCGCCTTAACCGGGATTAACAATCAGCCCCAGCATTTT.

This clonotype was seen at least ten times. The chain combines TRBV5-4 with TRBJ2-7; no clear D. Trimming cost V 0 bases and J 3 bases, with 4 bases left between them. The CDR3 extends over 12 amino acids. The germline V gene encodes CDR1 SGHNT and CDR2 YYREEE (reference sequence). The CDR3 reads CASSLDLYEQYF. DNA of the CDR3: TGTGCCAGCAGCTTGGATCTCTACGAGCAGTACTTC.

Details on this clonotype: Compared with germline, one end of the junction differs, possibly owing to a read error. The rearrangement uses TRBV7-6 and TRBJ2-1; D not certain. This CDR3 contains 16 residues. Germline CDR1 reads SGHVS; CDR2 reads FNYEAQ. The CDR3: CASSLRQHGRYKEQFF. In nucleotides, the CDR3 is TGTGCCAGCAGCCTGAGACAACACGGTCGCTACAAGGAGCAGTTCTTC.

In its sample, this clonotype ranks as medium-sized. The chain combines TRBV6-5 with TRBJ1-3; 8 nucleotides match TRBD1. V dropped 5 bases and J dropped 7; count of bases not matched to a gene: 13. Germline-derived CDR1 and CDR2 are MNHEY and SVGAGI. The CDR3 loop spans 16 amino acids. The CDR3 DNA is TGTGCCAGCAGTCCCCGATCCCAGGGGGCAATTAACACCATATATTTT. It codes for CASSPRSQGAINTIYF.

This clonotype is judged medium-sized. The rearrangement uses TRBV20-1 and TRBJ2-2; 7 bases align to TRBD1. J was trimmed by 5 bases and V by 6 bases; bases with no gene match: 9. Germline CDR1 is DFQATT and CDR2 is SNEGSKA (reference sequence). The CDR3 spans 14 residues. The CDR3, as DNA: TGCAGTGCGCGGACAGGAAGGGGGACCGGGGAGCTGTTTTTT. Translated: CSARTGRGTGELFF.

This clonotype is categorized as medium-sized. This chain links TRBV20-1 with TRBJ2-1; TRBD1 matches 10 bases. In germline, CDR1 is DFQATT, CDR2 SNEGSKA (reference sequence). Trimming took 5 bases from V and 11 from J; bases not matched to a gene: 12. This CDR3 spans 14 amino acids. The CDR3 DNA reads TGCAGTGCTCCTCTCTCCGGGACAGGGGTGCAGCAGTTCTTC. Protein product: CSAPLSGTGVQQFF.

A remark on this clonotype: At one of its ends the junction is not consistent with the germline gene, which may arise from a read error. DNA of the CDR3: TGCAGTGCTAGTACCCCAAATGTGGGGAGCAATCAGAACCAGAATTTT. Its protein is CSASTPNVGSNQNQNF. The gene calls are TRBV20-1 and TRBJ1-5; D is uncertain. The CDR3 is 16 residues long. Germline V gene lookup returns CDR1 DFQATT and CDR2 SNEGSKA (reference sequence).

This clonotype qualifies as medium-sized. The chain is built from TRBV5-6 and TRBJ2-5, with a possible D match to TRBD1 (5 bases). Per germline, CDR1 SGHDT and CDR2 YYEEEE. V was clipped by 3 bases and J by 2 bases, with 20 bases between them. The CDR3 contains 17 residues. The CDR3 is CASSWGPRPSFQETQYF. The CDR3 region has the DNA TGTGCCAGCAGCTGGGGCCCGCGGCCAAGTTTTCAAGAGACCCAGTACTTC.

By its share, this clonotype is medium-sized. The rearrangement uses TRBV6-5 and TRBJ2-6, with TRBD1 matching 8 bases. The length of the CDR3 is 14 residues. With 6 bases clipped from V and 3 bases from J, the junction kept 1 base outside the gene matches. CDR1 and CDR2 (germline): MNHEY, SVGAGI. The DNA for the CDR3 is TGTGCCAGCAGAGGACAGGGTGGGGCCAACGTCCTGACTTTC. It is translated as CASRGQGGANVLTF.

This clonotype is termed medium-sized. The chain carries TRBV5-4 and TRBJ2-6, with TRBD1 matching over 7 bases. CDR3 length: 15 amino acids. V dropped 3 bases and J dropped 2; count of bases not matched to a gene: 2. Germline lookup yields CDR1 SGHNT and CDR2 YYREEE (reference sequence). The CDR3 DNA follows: TGTGCCAGCAGCTCGGGACAGCCTGGGGCCAACGTCCTGACTTTC. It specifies CASSSGQPGANVLTF.